These 27 T cell receptor beta chains originate from one sample sequenced in a study of neoadjuvant nivolumab and ipilimumab in lung cancer. Assay: immunoSEQ multiplex PCR; the TCRdb copy retains only in-frame clones and omits some. The sample has 40,000 or so clones; approximately 89% are singletons. The sequences come from peripheral blood, collected before neoadjuvant nivolumab, alone or with ipilimumab. These receptors were collected from an adult with non-small cell lung cancer.

The chain employs TRBV6-6 and TRBJ2-7; TRBD1 matches 9 bases. Germline lookup yields CDR1 MNHNY and CDR2 SVGAGI (reference sequence). J lost 3 bases, V lost 6 bases, and 6 bases had no gene match. This CDR3 contains 14 residues. For the CDR3, the DNA is TGTGCCAGCAGGTTACAGGGGGCCCACTACGAGCAGTACTTC. Amino acid sequence: CASRLQGAHYEQYF.

J is TRBJ1-4 and V is TRBV10-3; 9 bases are shared with TRBD1. The V gene end was trimmed by 7 bases and the J gene end by 8 bases; junction bases not matched to a gene: 5. The CDR3 is 13 amino acids. Germline loops: CDR1 ENHRY, CDR2 SYGVKD. CDR3 loop: CAINRDRDEKLFF. The CDR3 nucleotides are TGTGCCATCAACCGGGACAGGGACGAAAAACTGTTTTTT.

The chain employs TRBV7-9 and TRBJ2-7; TRBD2 is a possible D gene (5 bases). The CDR3 is 14 amino acids. In germline, CDR1 is SEHNR, CDR2 FQNEAQ (reference sequence). The V and J ends lost 3 bases and 0 bases respectively, with 9 bases between them. CDR3 loop: CASSFGVSSYEQYF. The CDR3 nucleotides are TGTGCCAGCAGCTTCGGGGTTAGCTCCTACGAGCAGTACTTC.

The gene calls are TRBV29-1 and TRBJ2-4, with 7 bases matching TRBD2. CDR3 size: 12 residues. V lost 3 bases to trimming and J lost 6 bases; unmatched junction nucleotides: 2. Germline loops: CDR1 SQVTM, CDR2 ANQGSEA. CDR3 residues: CSVEGGRNIQYF. The CDR3 DNA sequence: TGCAGCGTTGAGGGCGGGAGAAACATTCAGTACTTC.

V and J are TRBV13 and TRBJ2-7; D is uncertain. The CDR3 sequence is 13 residues long. Trimming left V 5 bases short and J 3 bases short, with 11 bases between. CDR1 is PRHDT, CDR2 FYEKMQ, per germline (reference sequence). This chain's CDR3 is CASSPGAVYEQYF. CDR3 DNA sequence: TGTGCCAGCAGCCCCGGCGCTGTCTACGAGCAGTACTTC. Together with reference TRBV13 and TRBJ2-7, the CDR3 gives the full variable domain: AAGVIQSPRHLIKEKRETATLKCYPIPRHDTVYWYQQGPGQDPQFLISFYEKMQSDKGSIPDRFSAQQFSDYHSELNMSSLELGDSALYFCASSPGAVYEQYFGPGTRLTVT.

The rearrangement links TRBV2 to TRBJ2-3; unclear D gene. From germline, CDR1 is SNHLY and CDR2 FYNNEI. V was clipped by 4 bases and J by 4 bases, with 9 bases between them. This CDR3 is built from 13 residues. The CDR3: CASSAHPADTQYF. The CDR3 DNA reads as TGTGCCAGCAGTGCTCACCCCGCAGATACGCAGTATTTT.

The J gene is TRBJ2-1, the V gene TRBV11-1, with no clear D. Per germline, CDR1 SGHAT and CDR2 FQDESV (reference sequence). This CDR3 region has 18 residues. V lost 2 bases and J lost 0, with 17 bases in between. CDR3 residues: CASSLRAAVGSSYNEQFF. The CDR3 bases are TGTGCCAGCAGCTTAAGGGCGGCGGTCGGTAGCTCCTACAATGAGCAGTTCTTC. Full variable domain (rest looked up from reference TRBV11-1 and TRBJ2-1): EAEVAQSPRYKITEKSQAVAFWCDPISGHATLYWYRQILGQGPELLVQFQDESVVDDSQLPKDRFSAERLKGVDSTLKIQPAELGDSAMYLCASSLRAAVGSSYNEQFFGPGTRLTVL.

V is TRBV7-7 and J is TRBJ2-2, with 7 bases that match TRBD2. This CDR3 has 15 amino acids. V shed 5 bases and J 0 bases; nucleotides not matched to a gene: 3. CDR1 is SSHAT and CDR2 is FNYEAQ in the germline V gene (reference sequence). The CDR3 loop is CASSLGLANTGELFF. The DNA of the CDR3 is TGTGCCAGCAGCCTCGGACTAGCGAACACCGGGGAGCTGTTTTTT.

The chain couples TRBV19 to TRBJ2-7; TRBD2 agrees at 11 bases. With 1 base clipped from V and 4 bases from J, the junction kept 0 bases outside the gene matches. CDR1 and CDR2 from the germline V gene are LNHDA and SQIVND (reference sequence). CDR3 size: 14 residues. The CDR3 loop reads CASSIVAGGYEQYF. Written as DNA, the CDR3 is TGTGCCAGTAGTATAGTAGCGGGGGGGTACGAGCAGTACTTC.

The V and J genes are TRBV7-2 and TRBJ2-2; D uncertain. This CDR3 comprises 16 residues. The germline gives CDR1 SGHTA, CDR2 FQGNSA. Trimming cost V 1 base and J 1 base, with 10 bases left between them. The CDR3 bases are TGTGCCAGCAGCTTAGGGTGGGGTTTGAACACCGGGGAGCTGTTTTTT. Translation gives CASSLGWGLNTGELFF.

The J gene is TRBJ1-5, the V gene TRBV18; D gene ambiguous. V lost 3 bases and J 2 bases, leaving 14 bases between the germline ends. The V gene's germline CDR1 is KGHSH and CDR2 LQKENI. The CDR3 has 16 residues. CDR3 in amino acids: CASSPQEANGNQPQHF. The CDR3 DNA is TGTGCCAGCTCACCCCAGGAGGCTAATGGCAATCAGCCCCAGCATTTT.

The chain uses TRBV6-5 and TRBJ2-7; no definite D call. Trimming removed 0 bases at V and 4 bases at J, with 10 bases between. Germline assignment: CDR1 MNHEY and CDR2 SVGAGI. This CDR3 has 14 amino acids. CDR3 DNA sequence: TGTGCCAGCAGTTACTCGGCGGCAGATTACGAGCAGTACTTC. Translated: CASSYSAADYEQYF.

The chain is built from TRBV5-1 and TRBJ1-2; D gene unclear. The CDR3 contains 14 residues. Looked up from germline, CDR1 is SGHRS and CDR2 is YFSETQ. With 0 bases removed from V and 3 bases from J, the gap between germline ends came to 9 bases. The CDR3 spells CASSLAPSDYGYTF. For the CDR3, the DNA is TGCGCCAGCAGCTTGGCTCCCAGCGACTATGGCTACACCTTC.

The rearrangement joins TRBV27 to TRBJ1-1; maybe TRBD1 (5 bases). Germline V lookup: CDR1 MNHEY, CDR2 SMNVEV (reference sequence). The CDR3 is 15 residues long. Between the trimmed V and J ends, which lost 6 bases and 2 bases, there was a span of 16 bases. The CDR3 DNA sequence: TGTGCCAGCAGCATGGGACGGCACCTAAACACTGAAGCTTTCTTT. Amino acids: CASSMGRHLNTEAFF.

J is TRBJ1-1 and V is TRBV6-5, with TRBD1 as a possible D gene (6 bases). This CDR3 comprises 14 residues. Between the trimmed V and J ends, which lost 7 bases and 6 bases, there was a span of 18 bases. Germline values: CDR1 MNHEY, CDR2 SVGAGI. The CDR3 DNA reads TGTGCCAGCAAGGGGGTTGGGAGTAGCGCTGAAGCTTTCTTT. Protein sequence: CASKGVGSSAEAFF.

The chain links TRBV6-6 to TRBJ1-5, with 8 bases identical to TRBD1. The length of the CDR3 is 16 residues. V was pared by 6 bases and J by 0 bases, with 7 bases of the junction left unmatched. CDR1 and CDR2 (germline): MNHNY, SVGAGI (reference sequence). CDR3 residues: CASSSDRGYSNQPQHF. CDR3 coding DNA: TGTGCCAGCAGCTCCGACAGGGGATATAGCAATCAGCCCCAGCATTTT.

This sequence joins TRBV7-3 and TRBJ1-1; D is possibly TRBD1 (5 bases). Germline V gene sequence: CDR1 SGHTA, CDR2 FQGTGA. V shed 4 bases and J shed 5 bases, with 14 bases lying between them. CDR3 length: 14 amino acids. CDR3 amino acids: CASSSGSFGTEAFF. CDR3 DNA: TGTGCCAGCAGCTCAGGGTCATTCGGGACTGAAGCTTTCTTT.

CDR3 bases: TGTGCCAGCAGCTTAGCGGGAGTCGCCGCCTACGAGCAGTACTTC. It yields the protein CASSLAGVAAYEQYF. J is TRBJ2-7 and V is TRBV7-2, with a possible D match to TRBD2 (5 bases). V lost 0 bases and J lost 2, with 11 bases in between. Germline CDR1 SGHTA, CDR2 FQGNSA. This CDR3 comprises 15 residues.

The chain couples TRBV9 to TRBJ2-3, with 7 bases that match TRBD2. V shed 5 bases and J 2 bases; nucleotides not matched to a gene: 8. CDR1 and CDR2 (germline): SGDLS, YYNGEE. This CDR3 is 15 amino acids long. The CDR3 sequence: CASRPGGGNTDTQYF. The CDR3 DNA follows: TGTGCCAGCAGGCCGGGGGGAGGGAACACAGATACGCAGTATTTT.

This chain joins TRBV5-4 and TRBJ2-3, with TRBD2 identical over 8 bases. Germline values: CDR1 SGHNT, CDR2 YYREEE (reference sequence). The CDR3 runs to 15 residues. With V trimmed by 2 bases and J by 3 bases, 5 bases remained unmatched. CDR3: CASSLGSGSTDTQYF. As DNA, the CDR3 is TGTGCCAGCAGCTTAGGAAGCGGGAGTACAGATACGCAGTATTTT.

The V and J genes are TRBV10-2 and TRBJ1-5, with 7 bases lining up with TRBD1. This CDR3 spans 13 amino acids. Losses at the gene ends were 2 bases for V and 8 bases for J; bases not matched to a gene: 3. Germline CDR1 and CDR2: WSHSY and SAAADI. CDR3 region: CASSEQGGEPQHF. Written as DNA, the CDR3 is TGCGCCAGCAGTGAGCAGGGGGGGGAGCCCCAGCATTTT.

The CDR3 region is CASQRGQDSYEQYF. The CDR3 DNA follows: TGTGCCAGCCAGAGGGGGCAGGACTCCTACGAGCAGTACTTC. V usage is TRBV6-1 and J usage is TRBJ2-7, with 7 positions matching TRBD1. This CDR3 region has 14 residues. V was clipped by 8 bases and J by 0 bases; unmatched bases: 7. Germline CDR1 and CDR2: MNHNS and SASEGT.

The V and J genes are TRBV10-1 and TRBJ2-7; tentatively, D is TRBD1 (6 bases). V was pared by 3 bases and J by 4 bases, with 13 bases between. This CDR3 has 14 amino acids. The germline CDR1 and CDR2 sequences are WNHNN and SYGVQD (reference sequence). This CDR3 is CASSDQGSEYEQYF. DNA for the CDR3: TGCGCCAGCAGTGATCAGGGGTCTGAATACGAGCAGTACTTC.

The rearrangement joins TRBV2 to TRBJ1-1; weak D call: TRBD1 (5 bases). This CDR3 has 13 amino acids. V was cut by 10 bases and J by 1 base, with 13 bases left in between. Germline CDR1 is SNHLY and CDR2 is FYNNEI. The CDR3 region is CATLAGTNTEAFF. DNA of the CDR3: TGTGCCACCCTCGCGGGGACGAACACTGAAGCTTTCTTT. The full variable domain, rest sourced from reference TRBV2 and TRBJ1-1, is EPEVTQTPSHQVTQMGQEVILRCVPISNHLYFYWYRQILGQKVEFLVSFYNNEISEKSEIFDDQFSVERPDGSNFTLKIRSTKLEDSAMYFCATLAGTNTEAFFGQGTRLTVV.

The chain uses TRBV10-3 and TRBJ1-1, with a tentative D call TRBD1 (5 bases). CDR1 and CDR2 from the germline V gene are ENHRY and SYGVKD. Between the trimmed V and J ends, which lost 10 bases and 3 bases, there was a span of 18 bases. The length of the CDR3 is 14 residues. The DNA of the CDR3 is TGTGCCACCAGCGTGGGGGTAACGGACACTGAAGCTTTCTTT. It yields the protein CATSVGVTDTEAFF.

The chain joins TRBV19 to TRBJ2-3; 8 nucleotides align to TRBD2. With 1 base clipped from V and 4 bases from J, the junction kept 10 bases outside the gene matches. Germline values: CDR1 LNHDA, CDR2 SQIVND (reference sequence). The CDR3 runs 17 residues. CDR3 in amino acids: CASSIAAGVLTSDTQYF. CDR3 coding DNA: TGTGCCAGTAGTATAGCAGCGGGAGTGTTAACCTCAGATACGCAGTATTTT.

V is TRBV5-4 and J is TRBJ2-3; 15 bases match TRBD2. The CDR3 is 17 amino acids. Trimming removed 4 bases from V and 10 bases from J; junction bases left unmatched: 13. Germline CDR1 SGHNT, CDR2 YYREEE (reference sequence). The DNA for the CDR3 is TGTGCCAGCAGCGCGGGACTAGCGGGAGGAGGATCCGAGTCGCAGTATTTT. This translates into CASSAGLAGGGSESQYF.